This is a list of T cell receptor beta chains from one sample in a study of identifying expanded T cells in peripheral blood. Profiled with immunoSEQ multiplex PCR; TCRdb holds only in-frame clones, not every one. The data hold approximately 130,000 clones, with approximately 86% observed a single time. Sequenced material: blood. Every receptor here comes from a person aged 18-70 years in good health. The CDR3 runs from the conserved cysteine through the conserved F or W. The order of the fields is CDR3 protein, CDR3 DNA, J gene, D gene, V gene, clone size. D genes are given only for firm matches. A clone size is listed for some rows: how often the clone was seen (once, few, many), or a class if it is expanded.

CASSSQGNQPQHF TGTGCCAGCAGTTCCCAGGGTAATCAGCCCCAGCATTTT TRBJ1-5 . TRBV6-5 once
CASSEIPSGSYEQYF TGTGCCAGCAGTGAAATCCCTAGCGGCTCCTACGAGCAGTACTTC TRBJ2-7 TRBD2 TRBV6-1 .
CASSQALGQVYSGANVLTF TGCGCCAGCAGCCAAGCCCTAGGACAGGTCTACTCTGGGGCCAACGTCCTGACTTTC TRBJ2-6 TRBD1 TRBV4-3 .
CASSSTDYGYTF TGTGCCAGCAGCTCCACAGATTATGGCTACACCTTC TRBJ1-2 . TRBV7-9 .
CASSDKLADAYNEQFF TGTGCCAGCAGTGACAAACTAGCGGACGCCTACAATGAGCAGTTCTTC TRBJ2-1 TRBD2 TRBV6-4 .
CASSLRAGGSSYEQYF TGTGCCAGCAGCCTGAGAGCGGGGGGGAGCTCCTACGAGCAGTACTTC TRBJ2-7 TRBD2 TRBV7-2 .
CASRDTRTNYGYTF TGTGCCAGCAGGGATACAAGAACTAACTATGGCTACACCTTC TRBJ1-2 . TRBV25-1 .
CASSPVRYGIYEQYF TGTGCCAGCAGTCCTGTCCGATATGGGATCTACGAGCAGTACTTC TRBJ2-7 . TRBV11-2 .
CASSSPAGVSYEQYF TGTGCCAGCAGTTCCCCCGCGGGGGTATCCTACGAGCAGTACTTC TRBJ2-7 TRBD2 TRBV28 once
CASSLAPLAGNDEQFF TGTGCCAGCAGCTTAGCCCCCTTAGCGGGAAACGATGAGCAGTTCTTC TRBJ2-1 TRBD2 TRBV11-3 .
CASSARLNGYNEQFF TGTGCCAGCAGCGCCCGTCTCAACGGGTACAATGAGCAGTTCTTC TRBJ2-1 . TRBV9 once
CASSQDRVGELFF TGCGCCAGCAGCCAAGATCGGGTCGGGGAGCTGTTTTTT TRBJ2-2 . TRBV4-3 .
CASSVDDSNNEQFF TGTGCCAGCAGCGTAGACGACAGCAACAATGAGCAGTTCTTC TRBJ2-1 . TRBV9 .
CASSSGESQYF TGTGCCAGCAGCTCAGGGGAGAGCCAGTACTTC TRBJ2-5 . TRBV9 .
CASSEDRIHTDTQYF TGTGCCAGCAGTGAAGACAGAATCCACACAGATACGCAGTATTTT TRBJ2-3 . TRBV2 .
CASKPGRNDNSPQHF TGTGCCAGCAAGCCCGGACGGAACGATAATTCGCCCCAGCATTTT TRBJ1-5 . TRBV27 .
CASSLREEYEKLFF TGTGCCAGCAGCTTGCGGGAAGAATATGAAAAACTGTTTTTT TRBJ1-4 . TRBV5-5 once
CASSVLGSNTGELFF TGTGCCAGCAGCGTCCTGGGGTCGAACACCGGGGAGCTGTTTTTT TRBJ2-2 . TRBV9 .
CASSLTSGSDTQYF TGTGCCAGCAGCTTAACTAGCGGGAGCGATACGCAGTATTTT TRBJ2-3 TRBD2 TRBV7-9 once
CASSWDSGNTIYF TGTGCCAGCAGCTGGGACTCTGGAAACACCATATATTTT TRBJ1-3 . TRBV2 .
CASSQSGSNEQFF TGTGCCAGTAGTCAGAGCGGGAGTAATGAGCAGTTCTTC TRBJ2-1 TRBD2 TRBV19 .
CASSTPGQEVNEKLFF TGTGCCAGTAGTACCCCCGGACAGGAGGTTAATGAAAAACTGTTTTTT TRBJ1-4 TRBD1 TRBV19 once
CASTLSAGASYEQYF TGTGCCAGCACCCTTAGTGCGGGAGCTTCCTACGAGCAGTACTTC TRBJ2-7 TRBD2 TRBV11-2 .
CASSPFEGDLVQPQHF TGCGCCAGCAGCCCTTTTGAGGGGGACTTGGTTCAGCCCCAGCATTTT TRBJ1-5 . TRBV4-1 few
CASSVAEGLGETQYF TGTGCCAGCAGCGTAGCGGAAGGGCTGGGAGAGACCCAGTACTTC TRBJ2-5 . TRBV9 once
CAISGRKGGETQYF TGTGCCATTTCAGGTAGAAAGGGAGGAGAGACCCAGTACTTC TRBJ2-5 . TRBV10-3 .
CASSGRTATNYGYTF TGTGCCAGCAGTGGGCGGACAGCTACTAACTATGGCTACACCTTC TRBJ1-2 . TRBV2 few
CAITEGRAGNTIYF TGTGCCATCACTGAAGGGCGAGCTGGAAACACCATATATTTT TRBJ1-3 . TRBV6-1 .
CASTQGGGLSYEQYF TGTGCCAGCACCCAGGGAGGCGGGCTCTCCTACGAGCAGTACTTC TRBJ2-7 . TRBV6-5 .
CASSSWGQGGEKLFF TGTGCCAGCAGTTCCTGGGGACAGGGTGGTGAAAAACTGTTTTTT TRBJ1-4 TRBD1 TRBV27 once
CASSRRGDDTEAFF TGTGCCAGCAGTCGAAGAGGGGACGACACTGAAGCTTTCTTT TRBJ1-1 . TRBV25-1 .
CASSTGATNSPLHF TGTGCCAGCAGTACCGGGGCAACTAATTCACCCCTCCACTTT TRBJ1-6 . TRBV7-6 once
CASSLDRVPSSPLHF TGTGCCAGCAGTTTAGACAGGGTTCCAAGTTCACCCCTCCACTTT TRBJ1-6 TRBD1 TRBV6-5 .
CASSSDGAISGANVLTF TGTGCCAGCAGCTCCGACGGGGCGATCTCTGGGGCCAACGTCCTGACTTTC TRBJ2-6 . TRBV4-2 .
CASSSQGDYEQYF TGTGCCAGCAGCTCACAGGGGGACTACGAGCAGTACTTC TRBJ2-7 TRBD1 TRBV7-9 .